This paragraph covers one T cell receptor (beta chain) sequence. The data were obtained in a study of blood T cell repertoires in COVID-19. Study at large: Italy, Spain and the United States were the sources of the convalescent and acute COVID-19 samples. The cDNA or gDNA used as material had been derived from T cells, B-cell-depleted T cells, or PBMCs.

The V end lost 2 bases, the J end lost 7 bases, and 10 bases lay between the germline ends. CDR3 size: 13 residues. The germline CDR1 and CDR2 sequences are SGHRS and YFSETQ. The authors' processing: From reference gene primer amplification, estimates of nucleated cell counts were derived. Sequenced by immunoSEQ multiplex PCR; TCRdb stores in-frame clones only, minus some. The DNA gave D and trimming, while V, J and clone size come from that table. Here the sample spans 200,000 to 300,000 clones, 70% to 85% being singletons. Input material: peripheral blood. This chain joins TRBV5-1 and TRBJ1-5, with D possibly being TRBD1 (6 bases). This TCR was recovered from a woman aged 80 or over with acute or convalescent COVID-19. This chain's CDR3 is CASSFERGQPQHF. The CDR3 region has the DNA TGCGCCAGCAGCTTTGAAAGGGGGCAGCCCCAGCATTTT.